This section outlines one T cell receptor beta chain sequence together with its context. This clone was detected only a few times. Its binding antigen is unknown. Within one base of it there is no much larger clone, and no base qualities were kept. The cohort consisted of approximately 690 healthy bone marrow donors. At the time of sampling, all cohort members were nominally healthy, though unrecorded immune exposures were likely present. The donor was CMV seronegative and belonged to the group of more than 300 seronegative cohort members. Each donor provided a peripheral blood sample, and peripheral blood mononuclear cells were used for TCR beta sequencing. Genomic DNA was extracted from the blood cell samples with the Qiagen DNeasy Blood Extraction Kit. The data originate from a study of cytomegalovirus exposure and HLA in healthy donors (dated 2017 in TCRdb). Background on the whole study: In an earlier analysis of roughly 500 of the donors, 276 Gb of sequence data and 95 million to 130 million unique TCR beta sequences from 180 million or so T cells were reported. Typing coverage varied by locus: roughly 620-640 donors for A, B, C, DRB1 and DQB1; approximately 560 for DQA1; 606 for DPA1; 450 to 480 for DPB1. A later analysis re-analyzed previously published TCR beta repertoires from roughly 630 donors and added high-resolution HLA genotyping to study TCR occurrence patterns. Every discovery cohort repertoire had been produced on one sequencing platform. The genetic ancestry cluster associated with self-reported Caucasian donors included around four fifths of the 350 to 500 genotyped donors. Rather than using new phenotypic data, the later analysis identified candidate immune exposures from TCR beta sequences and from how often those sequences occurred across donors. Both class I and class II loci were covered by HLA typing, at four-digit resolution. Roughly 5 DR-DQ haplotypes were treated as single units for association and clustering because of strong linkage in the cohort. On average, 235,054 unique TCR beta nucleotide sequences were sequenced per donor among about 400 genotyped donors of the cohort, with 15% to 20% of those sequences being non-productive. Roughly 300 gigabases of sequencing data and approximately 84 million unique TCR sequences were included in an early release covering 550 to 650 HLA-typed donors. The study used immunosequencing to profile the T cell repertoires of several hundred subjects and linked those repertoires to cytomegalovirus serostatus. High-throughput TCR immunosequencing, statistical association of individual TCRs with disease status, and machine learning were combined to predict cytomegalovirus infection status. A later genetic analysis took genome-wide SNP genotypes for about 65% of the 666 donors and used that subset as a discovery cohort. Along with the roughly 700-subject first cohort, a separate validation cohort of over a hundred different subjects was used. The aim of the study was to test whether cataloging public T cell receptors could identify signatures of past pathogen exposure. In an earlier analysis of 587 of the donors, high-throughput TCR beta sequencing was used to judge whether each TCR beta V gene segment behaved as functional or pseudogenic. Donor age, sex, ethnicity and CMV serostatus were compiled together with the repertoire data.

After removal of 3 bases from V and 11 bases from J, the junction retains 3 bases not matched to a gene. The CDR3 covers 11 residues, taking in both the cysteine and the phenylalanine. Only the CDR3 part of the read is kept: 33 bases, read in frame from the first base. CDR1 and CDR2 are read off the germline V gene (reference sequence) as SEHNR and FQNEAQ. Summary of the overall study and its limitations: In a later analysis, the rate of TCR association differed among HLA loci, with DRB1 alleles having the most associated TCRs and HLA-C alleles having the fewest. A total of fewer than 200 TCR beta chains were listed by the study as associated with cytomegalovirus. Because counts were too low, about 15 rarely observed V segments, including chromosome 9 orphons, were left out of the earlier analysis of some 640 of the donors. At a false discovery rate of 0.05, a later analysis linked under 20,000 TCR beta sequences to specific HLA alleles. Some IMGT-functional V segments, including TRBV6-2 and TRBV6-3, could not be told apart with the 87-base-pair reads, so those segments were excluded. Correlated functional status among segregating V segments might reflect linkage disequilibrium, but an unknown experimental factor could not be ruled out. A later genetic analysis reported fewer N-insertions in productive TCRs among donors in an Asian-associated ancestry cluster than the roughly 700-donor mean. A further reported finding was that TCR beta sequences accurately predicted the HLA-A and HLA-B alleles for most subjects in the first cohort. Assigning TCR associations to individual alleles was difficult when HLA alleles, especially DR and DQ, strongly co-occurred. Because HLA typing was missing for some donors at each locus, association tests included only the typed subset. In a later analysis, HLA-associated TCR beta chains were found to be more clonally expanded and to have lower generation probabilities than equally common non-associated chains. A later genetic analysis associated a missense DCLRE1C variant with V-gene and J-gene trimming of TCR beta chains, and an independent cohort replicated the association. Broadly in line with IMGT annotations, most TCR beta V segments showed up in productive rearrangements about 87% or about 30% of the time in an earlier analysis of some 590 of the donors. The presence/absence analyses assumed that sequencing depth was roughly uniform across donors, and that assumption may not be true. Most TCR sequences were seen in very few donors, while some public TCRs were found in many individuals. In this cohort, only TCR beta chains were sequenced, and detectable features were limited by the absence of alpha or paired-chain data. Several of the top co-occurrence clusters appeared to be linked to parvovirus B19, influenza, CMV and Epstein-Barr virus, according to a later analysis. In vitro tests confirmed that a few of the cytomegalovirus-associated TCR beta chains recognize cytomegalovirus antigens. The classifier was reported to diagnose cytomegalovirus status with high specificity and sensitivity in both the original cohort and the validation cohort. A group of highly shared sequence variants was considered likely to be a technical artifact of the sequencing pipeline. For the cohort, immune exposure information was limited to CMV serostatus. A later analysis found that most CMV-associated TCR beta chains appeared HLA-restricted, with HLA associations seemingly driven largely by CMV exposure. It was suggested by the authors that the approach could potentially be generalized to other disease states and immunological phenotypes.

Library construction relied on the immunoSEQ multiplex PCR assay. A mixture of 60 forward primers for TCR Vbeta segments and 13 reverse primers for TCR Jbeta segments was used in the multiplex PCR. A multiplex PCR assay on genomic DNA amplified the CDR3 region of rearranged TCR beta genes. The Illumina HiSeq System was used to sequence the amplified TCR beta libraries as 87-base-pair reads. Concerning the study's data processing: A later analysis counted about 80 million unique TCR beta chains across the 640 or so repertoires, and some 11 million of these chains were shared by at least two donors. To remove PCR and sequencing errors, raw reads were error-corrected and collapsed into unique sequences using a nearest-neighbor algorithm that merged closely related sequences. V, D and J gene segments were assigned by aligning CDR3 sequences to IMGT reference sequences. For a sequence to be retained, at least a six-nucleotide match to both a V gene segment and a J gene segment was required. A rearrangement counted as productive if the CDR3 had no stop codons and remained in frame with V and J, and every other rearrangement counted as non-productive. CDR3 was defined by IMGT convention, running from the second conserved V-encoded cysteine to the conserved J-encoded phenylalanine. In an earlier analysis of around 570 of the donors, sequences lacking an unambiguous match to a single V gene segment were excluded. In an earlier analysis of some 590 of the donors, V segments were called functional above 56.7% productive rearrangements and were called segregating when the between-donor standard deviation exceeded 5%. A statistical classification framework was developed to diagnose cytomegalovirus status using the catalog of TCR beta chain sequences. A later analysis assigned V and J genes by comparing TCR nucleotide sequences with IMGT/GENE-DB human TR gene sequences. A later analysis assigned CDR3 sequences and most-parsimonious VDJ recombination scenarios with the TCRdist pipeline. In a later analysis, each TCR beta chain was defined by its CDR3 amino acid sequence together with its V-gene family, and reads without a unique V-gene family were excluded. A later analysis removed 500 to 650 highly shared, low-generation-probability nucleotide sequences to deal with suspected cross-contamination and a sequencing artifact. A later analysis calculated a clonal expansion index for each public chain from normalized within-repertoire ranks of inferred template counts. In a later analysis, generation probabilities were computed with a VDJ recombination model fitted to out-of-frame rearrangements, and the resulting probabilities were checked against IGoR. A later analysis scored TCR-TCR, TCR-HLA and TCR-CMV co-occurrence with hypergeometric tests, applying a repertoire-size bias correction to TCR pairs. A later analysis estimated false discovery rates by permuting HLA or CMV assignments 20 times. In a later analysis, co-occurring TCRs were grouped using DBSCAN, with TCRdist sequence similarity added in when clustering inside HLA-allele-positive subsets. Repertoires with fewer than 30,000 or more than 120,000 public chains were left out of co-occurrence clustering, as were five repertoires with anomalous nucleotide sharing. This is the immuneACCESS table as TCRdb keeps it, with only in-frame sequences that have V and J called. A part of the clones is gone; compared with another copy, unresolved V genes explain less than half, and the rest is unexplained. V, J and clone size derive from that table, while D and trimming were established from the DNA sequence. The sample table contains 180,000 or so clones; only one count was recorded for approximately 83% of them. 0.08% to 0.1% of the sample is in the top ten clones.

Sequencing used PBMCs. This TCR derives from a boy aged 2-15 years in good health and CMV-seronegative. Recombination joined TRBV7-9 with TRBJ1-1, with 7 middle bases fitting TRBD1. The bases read TGTGCCAGCAGCTTCAGGGGGGCGGCTTTCTTT. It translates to CASSFRGAAFF.